The rows below give T cell receptor beta chains drawn from one sample of a study of blood T cell repertoires in COVID-19. The protocol was immunoSEQ multiplex PCR, while the TCRdb copy is restricted to in-frame clones and leaves out a portion. The sample shows under 150,000 clones, 70% to 90% of them seen only once. Sequenced: peripheral blood. These receptor sequences come from a woman aged 50 to 60 who had recovered from COVID-19. Each CDR3 is given with its conserved first and last residue. A D gene is named only where the DNA matches it firmly. Clone sizes are given selectively: once, few, many, or a class where the clone is expanded.

V gene	J gene	clone size	D gene	CDR3 length	CDR3 protein	CDR3 DNA
TRBV4-3	TRBJ2-2	-	-	15	CASSQDPTATGELFF	TGCGCCAGCAGCCAAGATCCGACAGCTACCGGGGAGCTGTTTTTT
TRBV11-3	TRBJ1-4	many	-	13	CASSAPGAEKLFF	TGTGCCAGCAGCGCTCCAGGGGCTGAAAAACTGTTTTTT
TRBV6-5	TRBJ1-2	-	-	14	CASSYSRTAGGYTF	TGTGCCAGCAGTTACTCCCGGACAGCTGGGGGCTACACCTTC
TRBV5-1	TRBJ2-1	-	TRBD2	18	CASSLYSGGARAYNEQFF	TGCGCCAGCAGCTTGTATAGCGGGGGGGCCCGGGCCTACAATGAGCAGTTCTTC
TRBV5-1	TRBJ1-1	-	-	12	CASSLVDTEAFF	TGCGCCAGCAGCCTGGTCGACACTGAAGCTTTCTTT
TRBV10-2	TRBJ1-4	-	-	14	CASSQQGVDEKLFF	TGCGCCAGCAGTCAACAGGGTGTGGATGAAAAACTGTTTTTT
TRBV9	TRBJ1-6	few	TRBD1	15	CASSKGQGGNSPLHF	TGTGCCAGCAGCAAAGGACAGGGCGGTAATTCACCCCTCCACTTT
TRBV6-5	TRBJ1-1	-	-	15	CASSRILQGNTEAFF	TGTGCCAGCAGTCGTATCCTGCAGGGCAACACTGAAGCTTTCTTT
TRBV29-1	TRBJ1-2	many	-	10	CSAFQTAYTF	TGCAGCGCCTTTCAGACAGCCTACACCTTC
TRBV6-5	TRBJ1-2	-	-	14	CATVGGNQIYGYTF	TGTGCCACGGTGGGGGGGAACCAGATCTATGGCTACACCTTC
TRBV18	TRBJ1-2	-	-	13	CATHSTAPEGYTF	TGTGCCACCCACAGTACAGCCCCCGAGGGCTACACCTTC
TRBV9	TRBJ1-4	-	-	16	CASSPTWGGSGEKLFF	TGTGCCAGCAGCCCGACGTGGGGGGGCAGCGGGGAAAAACTGTTTTTT
TRBV2	TRBJ2-5	-	-	14	CASSVRTEQETQYF	TGTGCCAGCAGTGTACGGACAGAGCAAGAGACCCAGTACTTC
TRBV19	TRBJ1-1	-	-	14	CASSARGTGTEAFF	TGTGCCAGTAGTGCCAGGGGAACTGGCACTGAAGCTTTCTTT
TRBV30	TRBJ1-2	-	-	13	CAWSVPQGRGYTF	TGTGCCTGGAGTGTGCCCCAGGGTAGAGGCTACACCTTC
TRBV9	TRBJ1-1	-	TRBD1	15	CASSQGTGLDTEAFF	TGTGCCAGCAGCCAAGGGACAGGGCTAGACACTGAAGCTTTCTTT
TRBV5-1	TRBJ1-3	-	TRBD1	16	CASSPGTGYDGNTIYF	TGCGCCAGCAGCCCCGGGACAGGGTATGACGGAAACACCATATATTTT
TRBV4-3	TRBJ1-6	-	-	17	CASSQGVAGFSDSPLHF	TGCGCCAGCAGCCAAGGAGTGGCAGGGTTTTCTGACTCACCCCTCCACTTT
TRBV2	TRBJ1-2	-	-	12	CASSERGYGYTF	TGTGCCAGCAGTGAAAGAGGCTATGGCTACACCTTC
TRBV4-1	TRBJ1-4	-	TRBD1	17	CASSQRTGGETNEKLFF	TGCGCCAGCAGCCAAAGAACAGGGGGGGAGACTAATGAAAAACTGTTTTTT
TRBV24-1	TRBJ1-2	-	TRBD1	13	CATSDDRVNGYTF	TGTGCCACCAGTGATGACAGGGTGAATGGCTACACCTTC
TRBV5-6	TRBJ1-2	-	-	14	CASSLVHRESGYTF	TGTGCCAGCAGCTTGGTTCACAGGGAGTCTGGCTACACCTTC
TRBV7-6	TRBJ1-3	few	-	18	CASSPLGDTLRDGNTIYF	TGTGCCAGCAGCCCTCTTGGGGACACCTTACGGGATGGAAACACCATATATTTT
TRBV7-6	TRBJ1-3	-	-	16	CASSLQGGFSGNTIYF	TGTGCCAGCAGCTTACAGGGTGGGTTCTCTGGAAACACCATATATTTT
TRBV27	TRBJ2-5	-	-	13	CATSTRVRETQYF	TGTGCCACCAGTACCAGGGTTCGGGAGACCCAGTACTTC
TRBV9	TRBJ2-5	-	TRBD1	14	CASSLAGTAETQYF	TGTGCCAGCTCCTTGGCCGGGACAGCGGAGACCCAGTACTTC
TRBV6-5	TRBJ1-1	-	TRBD1	13	CASSYRGRTEAFF	TGTGCCAGCAGTTACAGGGGGCGTACTGAAGCTTTCTTT
TRBV21-1	TRBJ2-1	-	-	13	CARRDRGLWEQFF	TGTGCCAGGAGGGACAGGGGGCTATGGGAGCAGTTCTTC
TRBV2	TRBJ1-4	-	TRBD1	13	CAITDRVGEKLFF	TGTGCCATCACGGACAGGGTGGGTGAAAAACTGTTTTTT
TRBV2	TRBJ2-5	once	-	13	CASSVTEKETQYF	TGTGCCAGCAGTGTAACAGAAAAAGAGACCCAGTACTTC
TRBV6-2/TRBV6-3	TRBJ2-2	-	TRBD2	17	CASSYEVAGLNTGELFF	TGTGCCAGCAGTTACGAGGTAGCGGGATTGAACACCGGGGAGCTGTTTTTT
TRBV16	TRBJ1-1	-	-	14	CASSQDRGVTEAFF	TGTGCCAGCAGCCAAGATAGGGGCGTCACTGAAGCTTTCTTT
TRBV18	TRBJ1-2	-	TRBD1	16	CASSTFPPDRNYGYTF	TGTGCCAGCTCAACCTTCCCCCCGGACAGGAATTATGGCTACACCTTC
TRBV4-1	TRBJ2-3	-	-	15	CASSQARTAADTQYF	TGCGCCAGCAGCCAAGCCCGGACAGCCGCAGATACGCAGTATTTT
TRBV7-2	TRBJ2-7	few	TRBD2	15	CASSLASGGYYEQYF	TGTGCCAGCAGCTTAGCGAGCGGGGGGTACTACGAGCAGTACTTC
TRBV4-2	TRBJ1-2	-	TRBD1	15	CASSQGDRGIYGYTF	TGTGCCAGCAGCCAAGGGGACAGGGGGATCTATGGCTACACCTTC
TRBV28	TRBJ1-4	-	-	15	CASRLAGATNEKLFF	TGTGCCAGCAGACTCGCGGGAGCAACTAATGAAAAACTGTTTTTT
TRBV28	TRBJ2-7	-	TRBD1	16	CASSRVGGQPRSEQYF	TGTGCCAGCAGCCGCGTAGGGGGACAGCCGAGGAGCGAGCAGTACTTC
TRBV9	TRBJ2-3	once	-	14	CASSVRLASDTQYF	TGTGCCAGCAGCGTAAGGCTAGCCTCAGATACGCAGTATTTT
TRBV5-6	TRBJ2-7	-	TRBD2	14	CASSKGLAIYEQYF	TGTGCCAGCAGCAAGGGACTAGCTATTTACGAGCAGTACTTC
TRBV29-1	TRBJ2-1	-	TRBD2	16	CSVEDRGGPSYNEQFF	TGCAGCGTTGAAGACCGGGGAGGGCCCTCCTACAATGAGCAGTTCTTC
TRBV20-1	TRBJ1-1	-	-	13	CSASSRMNTEAFF	TGCAGTGCTAGTAGCAGGATGAACACTGAAGCTTTCTTT
TRBV7-9	TRBJ1-1	-	-	13	CASSGDSRAEAFF	TGTGCCAGCAGTGGAGATTCTCGGGCTGAAGCTTTCTTT
TRBV29-1	TRBJ2-5	-	-	13	CSAALSQVETQYF	TGCAGCGCTGCCCTAAGTCAGGTGGAGACCCAGTACTTC
TRBV7-2	TRBJ2-1	medium-sized	TRBD1	12	CASSLYGTGMLF	TGTGCCAGCAGCTTATATGGGACAGGGATGCTCTTC
TRBV7-2	TRBJ1-6	-	-	15	CASSSPRGTNSPLHF	TGTGCCAGCAGCTCCCCCCGGGGGACTAATTCACCCCTCCACTTT